This T cell receptor (beta chain) emerged from a study of T cell changes during pregnancy in multiple sclerosis. This CDR3 comprises 15 residues. J was trimmed by 4 bases and V by 4 bases; bases with no gene match: 9. From germline, CDR1 is MNHEY and CDR2 SMNVEV (reference sequence). TCRdb keeps only in-frame clones here, not all; method: immunoSEQ multiplex PCR. Of 46,000 or so clones in the sample, 85% to 90% were seen once. This clone was observed a single time. This chain uses TRBV27 with TRBJ1-2; TRBD1 matches 7 bases. The source of this sequence is a female donor in good health, enrolled as a control in a pregnancy study. Sample: peripheral blood, taken in the second trimester of pregnancy. The chain's CDR3 is CASSYRDRAGYGYTF. The CDR3 DNA reads as TGTGCCAGCAGTTATCGAGACAGGGCGGGCTATGGCTACACCTTC.